These T cell receptor beta chains were read from a single sample in a study of blood T cells in healthy people across ages. TCRdb used MiXCR to reprocess the 5' RACE reads, holding one entry per CDR3 protein. Altogether around 600,000 distinct CDR3 sequences are present, 40% to 50% being singletons, with the ten largest covering around 24%. Input material: blood. These receptors all come from a man of 80 years or more in good health. Both conserved end residues are part of each CDR3. A D gene is named only where the DNA matches it firmly. Rows may omit the clone size; those that give it use once, few, many or a size class.

V gene,D gene,J gene,clone size,CDR3 protein,CDR3 DNA
TRBV18,NA,TRBJ1-5,few,CASSDAHQPQHF,TGTGCCAGCTCAGACGCACACCAGCCCCAGCATTTT
TRBV11-2,TRBD2,TRBJ2-4,NA,CASSYGSGSIQYF,TGTGCCAGCAGCTATGGTAGCGGGAGCATTCAGTACTTC
TRBV9,TRBD2,TRBJ2-1,few,CASSASGGAYNEQFF,TGTGCCAGCAGCGCTAGCGGGGGGGCCTACAATGAGCAGTTCTTC
TRBV3-1,NA,TRBJ1-4,NA,CASSQEGGETNEKLFF,TGTGCCAGCAGCCAAGAAGGGGGAGAGACTAATGAAAAACTGTTTTTT
TRBV10-3,NA,TRBJ2-7,NA,CAISNGPYEQYF,TGTGCCATCAGTAACGGCCCCTACGAGCAGTACTTC
TRBV20-1,TRBD1,TRBJ1-2,NA,CSARTGGHGYTF,TGCAGTGCTCGGACAGGAGGACATGGCTACACCTTC
TRBV7-2,NA,TRBJ2-3,few,CASSLGPYTDTQYF,TGTGCCAGCAGCTTAGGGCCGTACACAGATACGCAGTATTTT
TRBV19,NA,TRBJ2-1,NA,CASTPDRIYNEQFF,TGTGCCAGTACTCCTGACAGGATATACAATGAGCAGTTCTTC
TRBV7-9,TRBD1,TRBJ2-7,NA,CANSRTGSEQYF,TGTGCCAACAGTCGGACAGGGAGCGAGCAGTACTTC
TRBV6-5,TRBD2,TRBJ2-7,many,CASRRASGQTGYEQYF,TGTGCCAGCAGGCGCGCTAGCGGACAAACGGGCTACGAGCAGTACTTC
TRBV7-2,NA,TRBJ2-3,NA,CASSIPPERQYF,TGTGCCAGCAGCATTCCGCCGGAGAGGCAGTATTTT
TRBV29-1,NA,TRBJ1-1,NA,CSVAATVNTEAFF,TGCAGCGTTGCTGCGACAGTGAACACTGAAGCTTTCTTT
TRBV20-1,TRBD2,TRBJ2-5,NA,CSATGLAGAQETQYF,TGCAGTGCCACCGGACTAGCGGGAGCCCAAGAGACCCAGTACTTC
TRBV7-2,TRBD1,TRBJ2-1,NA,CASSLAGTGGLKQFF,TGTGCCAGCAGCTTAGCAGGGACAGGGGGCCTCAAGCAGTTCTTC
TRBV7-2,TRBD1,TRBJ1-2,NA,CASSLGPRQGSGGYTF,TGTGCCAGCAGCTTAGGACCGAGACAGGGTTCAGGTGGCTACACCTTC
TRBV20-1,TRBD2,TRBJ2-3,few,CSASRGGSTDTQYF,TGCAGTGCTAGTCGGGGGGGGTCCACAGATACGCAGTATTTT
TRBV20-1,NA,TRBJ2-1,NA,CSARTRSSYNEQFF,TGCAGTGCTAGAACCAGGAGCTCCTACAATGAGCAGTTCTTC
TRBV5-1,NA,TRBJ2-3,NA,CASSAGQTTDTQYF,TGCGCCAGCAGCGCGGGACAGACCACAGATACGCAGTATTTT
TRBV2,NA,TRBJ2-2,few,CASSGTGTTTGELFF,TGTGCCAGCAGTGGGACCGGGACAACCACCGGGGAGCTGTTTTTT
TRBV29-1,NA,TRBJ2-1,few,CSAADSYNEQFF,TGCAGCGCCGCTGACTCCTACAATGAGCAGTTCTTC
TRBV25-1,NA,TRBJ1-1,NA,CASSEVGVTEAFF,TGTGCCAGCAGTGAAGTTGGGGTCACTGAAGCTTTCTTT
TRBV7-9,NA,TRBJ1-2,few,CASSHGTNNYGYTF,TGTGCCAGCAGCCACGGGACAAACAACTATGGCTACACCTTC
TRBV3-1,NA,TRBJ2-3,few,CASSPGGDPTDTQYF,TGTGCCAGCAGCCCAGGCGGAGACCCCACAGATACGCAGTATTTT
TRBV20-1,TRBD2,TRBJ2-3,NA,CSAAPLSGSRTDTQYF,TGCAGTGCTGCCCCATTAAGCGGGAGTCGCACAGATACGCAGTATTTT
TRBV6-1,TRBD1,TRBJ2-1,NA,CASTRDRGLFNEQFF,TGTGCCAGTACCCGGGACAGGGGACTATTTAATGAGCAGTTCTTC
TRBV10-3,TRBD2,TRBJ2-1,few,CAISESVGGDYNEQFF,TGTGCCATCAGTGAGTCTGTCGGGGGGGACTACAATGAGCAGTTCTTC
TRBV29-1,NA,TRBJ2-3,few,CSVEGLLTDTQYF,TGCAGCGTTGAGGGGCTCCTCACAGATACGCAGTATTTT
TRBV12-3/TRBV12-4,NA,TRBJ2-7,many,CASSRGGSYEQYF,TGTGCCAGCAGCCGGGGCGGGTCCTACGAGCAGTACTTC
TRBV7-9,NA,TRBJ1-5,NA,CASSLASQGGGNQPQHF,TGTGCCAGCAGCTTAGCCTCGCAGGGTGGAGGCAATCAGCCCCAGCATTTT
TRBV29-1,TRBD2,TRBJ2-1,once,CSAMSRASGSNEQFF,TGCAGCGCGATGAGTCGGGCTAGCGGGAGCAATGAGCAGTTCTTC
TRBV6-2/TRBV6-3,TRBD2,TRBJ2-1,few,CASSYPAGFSYNEQFF,TGTGCCAGCAGTTACCCAGCGGGATTCTCCTACAATGAGCAGTTCTTC
TRBV29-1,NA,TRBJ1-4,once,CSVPSGLEEKLFF,TGCAGCGTTCCGTCGGGACTGGAAGAAAAACTGTTTTTT
TRBV7-9,NA,TRBJ2-2,NA,CASNYGPGDSNTGELFF,TGTGCCAGCAACTACGGACCAGGGGATTCGAACACCGGGGAGCTGTTTTTT
TRBV7-2,NA,TRBJ2-3,NA,CASGQGLGTDTQYF,TGTGCCAGCGGCCAGGGGCTCGGCACAGATACGCAGTATTTT
TRBV5-1,NA,TRBJ2-1,few,CASSPNIEQFF,TGCGCCAGCAGCCCAAACATTGAGCAGTTCTTC
TRBV20-1,NA,TRBJ2-2,NA,CSARGGSGQSNTGELFF,TGCAGTGCTAGGGGAGGTAGCGGCCAATCGAACACCGGGGAGCTGTTTTTT
TRBV4-2,TRBD1,TRBJ1-2,NA,CASSQVKQGMDYGYTF,TGTGCCAGCAGCCAAGTTAAACAGGGGATGGACTATGGCTACACCTTC
TRBV5-8,NA,TRBJ1-6,NA,CASSSRQGNSPLHF,TGTGCCAGCAGCTCCCGGCAGGGTAATTCACCCCTCCACTTT
TRBV4-3,NA,TRBJ1-4,NA,CASSQEAGIATNEKLFF,TGCGCCAGCAGCCAAGAGGCAGGGATTGCAACTAATGAAAAACTGTTTTTT
TRBV29-1,TRBD1,TRBJ1-5,few,CSVTTQGGTNQPQHF,TGCAGCGTGACCACACAGGGGGGTACAAATCAGCCCCAGCATTTT
TRBV6-6,TRBD2,TRBJ2-7,many,CASSKGTSGSTYEQYF,TGTGCCAGCAGTAAGGGGACTAGCGGGAGTACCTACGAGCAGTACTTC
TRBV12-3/TRBV12-4,NA,TRBJ2-7,many,CASSLREEQYF,TGTGCCAGCAGTTTGCGTGAGGAGCAGTACTTC
TRBV7-9,NA,TRBJ2-6,NA,CASSHPTGSRANVLTF,TGTGCCAGCAGCCATCCGACAGGCTCTAGGGCCAACGTCCTGACTTTC
TRBV9,NA,TRBJ1-5,NA,CASSVDWSGQPQHF,TGTGCCAGCAGCGTAGATTGGTCCGGTCAGCCCCAGCATTTT
TRBV6-2/TRBV6-3,TRBD2,TRBJ2-1,many,CASSGRGSYNEQFF,TGTGCCAGCAGCGGGAGGGGTTCCTACAATGAGCAGTTCTTC
TRBV5-1,NA,TRBJ1-2,NA,CASSSQAFYGYTF,TGCGCCAGCAGCTCCCAGGCCTTCTATGGCTACACCTTC
TRBV6-1,NA,TRBJ1-1,many,CASSTRPGPNPKKNTEAFF,TGTGCCAGCAGTACACGCCCAGGGCCGAACCCAAAGAAGAACACTGAAGCTTTCTTT
TRBV4-1,NA,TRBJ1-3,NA,CASSSVPESSGNTIYF,TGCGCCAGCAGCTCGGTCCCTGAGAGCTCTGGAAACACCATATATTTT
TRBV28,NA,TRBJ2-7,NA,CASKTQGVRCEQYF,TGTGCCAGCAAAACCCAGGGTGTCCGTTGCGAGCAGTACTTC